This T cell receptor beta chain was sequenced in a study of Graves' ophthalmopathy and Graves' hyperthyroidism. Included hyperthyroidism patients were aged 18 to 65 and newly diagnosed (under 2 months' duration). CDR3 regions of TCR beta were amplified from RNA transcripts. First-round RT-PCR used HTBI primers; second-round multiplex PCR followed. TCRdb reprocessed the multiplex PCR reads with MiXCR, giving one entry per CDR3 protein. Of about 380,000 distinct CDR3 sequences detected, about 16% appear once; the ten largest clones hold 5.5% to 8%. The ends lost 4 bases at V and 7 bases at J; junction bases unmatched: 8. CDR3 length: 14 residues.

The TCR originated in a woman under 30 with stable Graves' hyperthyroidism. Sequencing was carried out using peripheral blood. V is TRBV12-3 or TRBV12-4 and J is TRBJ1-2; 8 bases fit TRBD1. CDR3 amino acids: CASSSGQGAPGYTF. The CDR3 bases are TGTGCCAGCAGTTCCGGGCAGGGGGCGCCTGGCTACACCTTC.